Following are 4 T cell receptor beta chains from one sample sequenced in a study of T cell responses to AZD1222 COVID-19 vaccine. Measured with immunoSEQ multiplex PCR; TCRdb has only the in-frame clones, and not every one. The top ten clones hold 0.55% of a sample with around 250,000 clones, just over 90% of them seen once. The source material was peripheral blood, sampled on day 0 of AZD1222 vaccination. These receptor sequences come from an adult in good health.

The gene calls are TRBV27 and TRBJ1-5; no clear D gene. The CDR3 loop spans 14 amino acids. Germline V gene lookup returns CDR1 MNHEY and CDR2 SMNVEV (reference sequence). Trimming removed 0 bases at V and 2 bases at J, with 5 bases between. CDR3 in DNA: TGTGCCAGCAGTTTATCGTCCGGCAATCAGCCCCAGCATTTT. Amino acids: CASSLSSGNQPQHF.

V usage is TRBV6-1 and J usage is TRBJ2-6, with no clear D. There are 14 residues in the CDR3. Germline V lookup: CDR1 MNHNS, CDR2 SASEGT. Trimming shortened V by 3 bases and J by 0 bases, and 3 bases separated the two germline ends. The CDR3 coding sequence is TGTGCCAGCAGTGATGGCTCTGGGGCCAACGTCCTGACTTTC. This codes for CASSDGSGANVLTF.

The chain recombines TRBV25-1 with TRBJ2-7; TRBD1 matches 7 bases. Germline trimming cut 5 bases from V and 3 bases from J; bases unmatched to any gene: 10. This CDR3 has 15 amino acids. Per the germline V gene, CDR1 is MGHDK and CDR2 is SYGVNS. The DNA for the CDR3 is TGTGCCAGCAGTCCGACAGGGATACTCCGCTACGAGCAGTACTTC. Residues: CASSPTGILRYEQYF.

J is TRBJ2-7 and V is TRBV7-2, with 9 bases fitting TRBD1. Germline CDR1 SGHTA, CDR2 FQGNSA. The CDR3 has 15 amino acids. The ends lost 6 bases at V and 2 bases at J; junction bases unmatched: 8. CDR3 nucleotides: TGTGCCAGCAGACTGAGGGGACAGGGCACCTACGAGCAGTACTTC. This encodes CASRLRGQGTYEQYF.